The T cell receptor beta chain under discussion was sequenced for a study of cytomegalovirus exposure and HLA in healthy donors. Healthy bone marrow donors made up the donors. This clone was observed a handful of times. Its antigen is not identified. Germline CDR1 reads DFQATT; CDR2 reads SNEGSKA (reference sequence). The CDR3 has 10 amino acids. V lost 5 bases, J lost 1 base, and 3 bases lay in between. Study outcomes and limitations: In a later analysis, compared with equally common non-associated chains, HLA-associated beta chains were more expanded. The study had only CMV serostatus as immune exposure information.

Primers included in the PCR were 60 Vbeta and 13 Jbeta primers. How the authors handled the data: A later analysis counted 70 million to 85 million unique TCR beta chains, some 11 million shared. TCRdb's copy holds only in-frame clones and misses some; the assay was immunoSEQ multiplex PCR. The DNA gave D and trimming, while V, J and clone size come from that table. The sample records about 150,000 clones, around 79% being singletons. V usage is TRBV20-1 and J usage is TRBJ2-7, with unresolved D. Material: PBMCs. The TCR sequence derives from a man aged 50 or older in good health and CMV-seropositive. The CDR3 coding sequence is TGCAGTGCTCGTTCCTACGAGCAGTACTTC. It encodes CSARSYEQYF.